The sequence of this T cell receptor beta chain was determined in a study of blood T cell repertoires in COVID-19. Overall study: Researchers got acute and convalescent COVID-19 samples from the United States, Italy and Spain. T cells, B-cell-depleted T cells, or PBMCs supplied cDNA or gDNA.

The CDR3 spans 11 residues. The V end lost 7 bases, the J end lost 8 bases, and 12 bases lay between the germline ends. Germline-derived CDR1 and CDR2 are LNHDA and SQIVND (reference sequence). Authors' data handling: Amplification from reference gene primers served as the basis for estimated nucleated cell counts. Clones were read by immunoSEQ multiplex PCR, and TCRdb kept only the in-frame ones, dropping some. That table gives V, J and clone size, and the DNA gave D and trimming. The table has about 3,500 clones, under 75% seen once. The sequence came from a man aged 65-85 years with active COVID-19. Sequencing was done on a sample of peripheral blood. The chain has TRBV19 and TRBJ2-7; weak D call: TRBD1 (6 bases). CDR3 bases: TGTGCCAGTACGGCAGGGGAAAAGCAGTACTTC. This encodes CASTAGEKQYF.